This T cell receptor beta chain was profiled in a study of T cells in Graves' hyperthyroidism and ophthalmopathy. Whole-study results and caveats: Before onset, ophthalmopathy was predicted by the model a median around 6.2 months earlier.

There were TCR beta CDR3 regions amplified from RNA transcripts. First-round RT-PCR of the TCR CDR3 relied on the HTBI primer set. TCRdb reanalysed the multiplex PCR reads using MiXCR and keeps one entry per CDR3 protein. Seen here are about 180,000 distinct CDR3 sequences, about 15% observed once, and the top ten hold roughly 32%. J gave up 2 bases and V 5 bases, and 8 bases lay outside the gene matches. Germline V gene lookup returns CDR1 SGDLS and CDR2 YYNGEE. The CDR3 sequence is 16 residues long. This clonotype was counted many times. Antigen unknown. The sequence was obtained from a woman aged 45-65 years with Graves' hyperthyroidism. The V and J genes are TRBV9 and TRBJ1-3; TRBD1 agrees at 9 bases. Sequencing was carried out using blood. The CDR3 region is CASRPGQGVTGNTIYF. In DNA form, the CDR3 reads TGTGCCAGCAGACCGGGACAGGGAGTTACTGGAAACACCATATATTTT.